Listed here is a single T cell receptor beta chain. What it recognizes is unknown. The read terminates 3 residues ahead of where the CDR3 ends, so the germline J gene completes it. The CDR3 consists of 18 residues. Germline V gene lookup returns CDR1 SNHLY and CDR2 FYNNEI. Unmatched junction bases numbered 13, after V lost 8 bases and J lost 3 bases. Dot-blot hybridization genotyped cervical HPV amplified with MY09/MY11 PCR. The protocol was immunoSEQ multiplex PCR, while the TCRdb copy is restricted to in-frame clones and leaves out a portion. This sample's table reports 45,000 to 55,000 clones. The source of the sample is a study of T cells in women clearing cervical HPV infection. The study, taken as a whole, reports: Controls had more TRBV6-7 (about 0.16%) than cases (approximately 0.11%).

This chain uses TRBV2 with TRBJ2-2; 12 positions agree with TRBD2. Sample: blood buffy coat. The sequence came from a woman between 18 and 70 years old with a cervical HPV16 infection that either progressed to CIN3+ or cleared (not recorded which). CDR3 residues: CASGWTSGEALDTGELFF. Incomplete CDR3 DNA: TGTGCCAGCGGATGGACTAGCGGGGAGGCCCTCGACACCGGGGAG.